This TCR beta chain was identified in a study of liver allograft versus peripheral blood T cells. Study information: Blood and transplanted-liver T cell receptor repertoires from recipients were compared.

TCRdb re-derived calls from the reads in MiXCR, one entry per CDR3 protein. This sample carries about 11,000 distinct CDR3 sequences, roughly 23% of them seen once, and the ten largest clones take roughly 1.5%. Remarks on this clonotype: Its antigen is unknown.

Germline V gene sequence: CDR1 DFQATT, CDR2 SNEGSKA (reference sequence). Trimming removed 0 bases at V and 3 bases at J, with 18 bases between. The CDR3 has 17 residues. General study results and limits: Liver allograft and peripheral blood T cell receptor repertoires reportedly differed.

This clonotype originated in a human patient who had a liver transplant. Among the T cells, some may be from the graft donor. The chain recombines TRBV20-1 with TRBJ1-5; D might be TRBD1 (5 bases). CDR3 protein: CSARDSGQGGNNQPQHF. The DNA for the CDR3 is TGCAGTGCTAGAGATAGTGGGCAGGGTGGTAACAATCAGCCCCAGCATTTT.